This T cell receptor beta chain was recovered during a study of post-analysis software for immune sequencing data. Across the whole study: Patients with relapsing-remitting, secondary progressive and progressive-relapsing multiple sclerosis courses were all represented.

This clonotype came up a few times. Its antigen is as yet unknown. Broader study findings: With TRBV5-6, TRBV5-1 and TRBV20-1 included, about five TRBV segments were more frequent in patients than in controls. Same-batch preparations were strongly co-clustered by F measure. Normalized Chao1 diversity was significantly lower in multiple sclerosis patients than in controls.

This CDR3 comprises 13 residues. The ends were cut back, 6 bases at V and 6 bases at J, with 17 bases in the middle. Looked up from germline, CDR1 is DFQATT and CDR2 is SNEGSKA (reference sequence). Unique molecular identifiers were carried by the TCR beta cDNA libraries. Out of about 0.9 to 10 million T cells, 480,000 or so cDNA molecules were generated. TCRdb processed the PCR reads anew with MiXCR; each CDR3 protein has one entry. There are a few hundred thousand distinct CDR3 sequences in the sample; under 55% occur only once, and over 10% lies in the top ten. Sequencing used blood. The V call is TRBV20-1, the J call TRBJ1-2, with TRBD1 as a possible D gene (5 bases). The TCR was taken from a girl aged 10-17 years with multiple sclerosis. The CDR3 nucleotides read TGCAGTGCGACCGGGACGTCTAGGAATGGCTACACCTTC. It specifies CSATGTSRNGYTF.